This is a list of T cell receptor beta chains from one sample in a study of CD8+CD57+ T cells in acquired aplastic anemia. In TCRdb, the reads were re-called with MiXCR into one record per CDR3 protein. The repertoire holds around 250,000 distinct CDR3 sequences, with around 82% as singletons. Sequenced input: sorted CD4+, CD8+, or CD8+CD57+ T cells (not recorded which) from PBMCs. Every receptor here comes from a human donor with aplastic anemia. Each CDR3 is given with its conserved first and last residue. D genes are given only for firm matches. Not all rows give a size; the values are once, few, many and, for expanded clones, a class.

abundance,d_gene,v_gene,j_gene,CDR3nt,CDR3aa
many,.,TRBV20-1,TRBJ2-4,TGCAGTGCTAGAGATCAAAGTTCCAAAAACATTCAGTACTTC,CSARDQSSKNIQYF
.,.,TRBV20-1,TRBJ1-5,TGCAGTGCTGGGGGGGGGGGCCGTAAGGATCAGCCCCAGCATTTT,CSAGGGGRKDQPQHF
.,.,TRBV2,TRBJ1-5,TGTGCCAGCAGCGTAGCGGGAAGTCCCCATCCCCAGCATTTT,CASSVAGSPHPQHF
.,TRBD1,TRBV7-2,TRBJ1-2,TGTGCCAGCAGCTTCGATCCGGGACAGGCAGACTATGGCTACACCTTC,CASSFDPGQADYGYTF
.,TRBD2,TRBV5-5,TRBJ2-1,TGTGCCAGCAGCCAAGAGCCCGTAGCGGGAAAAAATGAGCAGTTCTTC,CASSQEPVAGKNEQFF
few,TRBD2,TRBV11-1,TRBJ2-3,TGTGCCAGCAGCTTAGAGACTAGCGGGGGGGGCGACACAGATACGCAGTATTTT,CASSLETSGGGDTDTQYF
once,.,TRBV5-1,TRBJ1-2,TGCGCCAGCAGCCCTGACAGAACTAACTATGGCTACACCTTC,CASSPDRTNYGYTF
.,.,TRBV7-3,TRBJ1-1,TGTGCCAGCAGCTTAGCCTGGGGAGGGGCTGAAGCTTATTTT,CASSLAWGGAEAYF
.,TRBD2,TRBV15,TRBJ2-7,TGTGCCACCAGCGGCGGGGGACTACCCTATACGCAGTACTTC,CATSGGGLPYTQYF
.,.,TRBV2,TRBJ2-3,TGTGCCAGCAGCGAGTCGGAAAGTCACGATCCCCAGTATTTT,CASSESESHDPQYF
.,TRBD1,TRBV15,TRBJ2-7,TGTGCCACCAGCAGAGGGACAGGGCAGAACTACGAGCAGTACTTC,CATSRGTGQNYEQYF
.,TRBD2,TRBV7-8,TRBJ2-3,TGTGGCAGTGTCCTAGCGGGAGGTTCGGATACGCAGTATTTT,CGSVLAGGSDTQYF
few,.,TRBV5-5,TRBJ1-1,TGTGCCAGCAGCTTGGTGGGGGGGGCGAACACTGAAGCTTTCTTT,CASSLVGGANTEAFF
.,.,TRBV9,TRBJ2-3,TGTGCCAGCAGCTTAGCGGTAGACCCCGCCTACGAGTATTTT,CASSLAVDPAYEYF
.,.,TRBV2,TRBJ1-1,TGTGCCAGCGGTGGCGGGGGGGGGGCTAAGACTGAAGCTTTCTTT,CASGGGGGAKTEAFF
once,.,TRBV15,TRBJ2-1,TGTGCCACCAGTAGTGGTGGAATCCGTGAGCAGTTCTTC,CATSSGGIREQFF
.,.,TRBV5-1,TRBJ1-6,TGCGCCAGCAAGTCTGAGAGGTGGGTACAACCCCTCCACTTT,CASKSERWVQPLHF
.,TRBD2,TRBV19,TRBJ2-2,TGTGCCAGTAGTATCCTAGCGGGAGCGAACACCGGGGAGCTGTTTTTT,CASSILAGANTGELFF
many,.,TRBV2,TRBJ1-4,TGTGCCAGCAGTGAGCCCGGGACGGTGGAGAATAATGAAAAACTGTTTTTT,CASSEPGTVENNEKLFF
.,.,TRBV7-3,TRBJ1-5,TGTGCCAGCTGGGGCGAGGGCACCGCTACTCAGCATTTT,CASWGEGTATQHF
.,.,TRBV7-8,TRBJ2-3,TGCTCCAGCAGCTGGGACGGGGGCACAGATACGCAGTATTTT,CSSSWDGGTDTQYF
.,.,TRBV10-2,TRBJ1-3,TGCGCCAGCAGTGAAGATGGGGGCGGAAACACCATATATTTT,CASSEDGGGNTIYF
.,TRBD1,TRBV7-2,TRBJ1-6,TGTGCCAGCAGCTTAGGACAGGGGGGGAATTCACCCCTCCACTTT,CASSLGQGGNSPLHF
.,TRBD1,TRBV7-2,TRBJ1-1,TGTGCCAGCAGCTTAGAGCTGAGAGGGGGCGATGAACCCTTCTTT,CASSLELRGGDEPFF
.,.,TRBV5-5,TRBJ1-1,TGTGCCAGCAGCTTGGAGCTAGGGGCGAACACTGAAGCTTTCTTT,CASSLELGANTEAFF
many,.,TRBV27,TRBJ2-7,TGTGCCAGCAGTCCGGCCGACAGGAGCTCCTACGAGCAGTACTTC,CASSPADRSSYEQYF
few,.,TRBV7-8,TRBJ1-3,TGTGCCAGCAGCCCGACCCACAGGGAGGACGGAAACACCATATATTTT,CASSPTHREDGNTIYF
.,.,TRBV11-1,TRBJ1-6,TGTGCCAGCAGCCCGGGACCTACACCCTATAATTCACCCCTCCACTTT,CASSPGPTPYNSPLHF
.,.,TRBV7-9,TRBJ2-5,TGTGCCAGCAGCTTATCATCCGGGGGGCAGGGGGAGACCCAGTACTTC,CASSLSSGGQGETQYF
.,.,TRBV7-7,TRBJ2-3,TGTGCTAGCAGCTTAAGAATAGCTTCCTTCCTTATGTATTTT,CASSLRIASFLMYF
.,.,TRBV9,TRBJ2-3,.,CASSVSVGPGNYDF
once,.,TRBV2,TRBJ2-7,TGTGCCAGCAGTGGTCCGTCCTACGAGCAGTACTTC,CASSGPSYEQYF
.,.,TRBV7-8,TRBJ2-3,TGTGCCAGCAGCTTAGCGGGAGGAGATGCGCCGCATTTT,CASSLAGGDAPHF
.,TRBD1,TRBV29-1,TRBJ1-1,TGCAGCGCCACAGGGGGCCAGTACACTGAAGCTTTCTTT,CSATGGQYTEAFF
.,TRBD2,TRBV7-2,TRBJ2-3,TGTGCCAGCAGCTTTACTAGCGGAATGGGCAGGGATACGCAGTATTTT,CASSFTSGMGRDTQYF
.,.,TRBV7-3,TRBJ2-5,TGTGCCACCAGCAGAGGCAGCGTGCGCACGACCCAGTACTTC,CATSRGSVRTTQYF
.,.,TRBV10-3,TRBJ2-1,TGTGCCAGCAGTGAACGGACAAGCTTGGCCACAGATACGCAGTTCTTT,CASSERTSLATDTQFF
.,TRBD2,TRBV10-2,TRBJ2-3,TGTGCCAGCAGCGGATTAGCGGGAGGTCCCGATACGCAGTATTTT,CASSGLAGGPDTQYF
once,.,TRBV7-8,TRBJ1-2,TGTGCCAGCAGCTTAGACGGAGGGGTCGATTCTCGCTACACCTTC,CASSLDGGVDSRYTF
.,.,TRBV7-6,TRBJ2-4,.,CASSIGTGELFFGYF
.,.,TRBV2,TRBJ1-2,TGTGCCAGCAGTGGCGACCCTGTTACTGGCTACACCTTC,CASSGDPVTGYTF
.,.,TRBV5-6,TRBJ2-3,TGTGCCAGCAGTTATTGGCAGACAGATACGCAGTATTTT,CASSYWQTDTQYF
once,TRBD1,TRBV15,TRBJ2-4,TGTGCCACCAGCAGAGAAGGGACAGGGGGCGCGGACATTCAGTACTTC,CATSREGTGGADIQYF
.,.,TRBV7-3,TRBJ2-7,TGTGCCAGCTCAAGACAGGCCTACGAGCAGTACTTC,CASSRQAYEQYF
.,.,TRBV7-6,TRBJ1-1,TGTGCCAGCAGCCTAGGGGGGCAAAGGAACACTTACTCTTTCTTT,CASSLGGQRNTYSFF
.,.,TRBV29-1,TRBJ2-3,TGCAGCGTTGAAGATGGGCAGGGAAGCACAGATACGCAGTATTTT,CSVEDGQGSTDTQYF
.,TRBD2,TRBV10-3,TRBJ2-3,TGTGCCGCCGGGGGGGGTAATACAGAGGAGCAGTATTTT,CAAGGGNTEEQYF
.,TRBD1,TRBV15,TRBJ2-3,TGTGCCACCAGCATCGGACAGGGATCCTTCACAGATACGCAGTATTTT,CATSIGQGSFTDTQYF
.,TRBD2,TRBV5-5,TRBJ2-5,TGCGCCAGCAGCTACGAAGTTGGTGGACTAGCGAGAGAGACCCAGTACTTC,CASSYEVGGLARETQYF
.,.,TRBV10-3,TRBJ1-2,TGTGCCATCAGTGTTCAGGGTGCCTATGGCTACACCTTC,CAISVQGAYGYTF
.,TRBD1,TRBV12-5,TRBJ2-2,TGTGCTAGTGGTTCGATCCCGACAGGGGGAATGTCTTCGGGGAACACCGGGGAGCTGTTTTTT,CASGSIPTGGMSSGNTGELFF
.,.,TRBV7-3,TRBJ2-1,TGTGCCAGCAGCTTAGACCGGGCCTACGAGCAGTTCTTC,CASSLDRAYEQFF
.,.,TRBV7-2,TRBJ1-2,TGTGCCAGCAGCTTAGGAGAGGGCAACTATGCCTACACCTTC,CASSLGEGNYAYTF
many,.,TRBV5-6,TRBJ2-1,TGTGCCAGCAGCTTAGGGGGGATCCATGAGCAGTTCTTC,CASSLGGIHEQFF
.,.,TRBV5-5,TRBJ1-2,TGCGCCAGCAGCTTGCGTACAGGCGCCGACTATGGCTACACCTTC,CASSLRTGADYGYTF
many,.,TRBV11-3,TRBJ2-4,TGTGCCAGCAGCTCGGTGGAGGGGGATCCAAAAAACATTCAGTACTTC,CASSSVEGDPKNIQYF
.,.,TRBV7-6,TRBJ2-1,TGTGCCAGCAGCTTAACGCTCCTCTACAATGAGCAGCTCTTC,CASSLTLLYNEQLF